The clone carrying this T cell receptor (beta chain) has more than one count but fewer than ten. After constant-region reverse-primer amplification, full-length variable regions underwent semi-nested PCR with Nested Universal Primer A. Via MiXCR, TCRdb re-called the 5' RACE reads, giving one row per CDR3 protein. The sample lists tens of thousands of distinct CDR3 sequences, roughly 25% seen once, with roughly 3.5% in the top ten. The CDR3 is made up of 17 amino acids. CDR1 ENHRY and CDR2 SYGVKD come from the germline V gene. J gave up 0 bases and V 2 bases, and 6 bases lay outside the gene matches. V usage is TRBV10-3 and J usage is TRBJ2-3; 9 bases match TRBD1. Sequences were obtained from naive CD4+ T cells sorted from a lymph node. Subset reported: naive CD4+ T cells, CD4+CD45RA+CD25-. The sequence came from a female donor with breast cancer. The CDR3 nucleotides read TGTGCCATCAGTGAGAGGGACAGGGAGACGAGCACAGATACGCAGTATTTT. Translated, it gives CAISERDRETSTDTQYF.